This section outlines one T cell receptor (beta chain) sequence together with its context. Its antigen is undetermined. The data belong to a study of PD-L1 blockade in urothelial cancer. V lost 7 bases, J lost 3 bases, and 13 bases lay in between. The length of the CDR3 is 12 residues. The V gene's germline CDR1 is GTSNPN and CDR2 SVGIG (reference sequence). Time point reported: pretreatment peripheral blood. The number of samples from each patient was between 1 and 8, taken pretreatment and on-treatment. Repertoires were generated with immunoSEQ multiplex PCR, while TCRdb's copy carries only in-frame clones and drops some. The repertoire holds around 34,000 clones, with around four fifths as singletons. Study-wide results and caveats: Durable-benefit cases showed more tumor-associated blood clone expansion at 3 weeks.

The material sequenced was PBMCs, taken around atezolizumab (anti-PD-L1) treatment. The chain combines TRBV30 with TRBJ2-7; maybe TRBD2 (5 bases). The receptor was derived from a man aged 80 or over with urothelial cancer. CDR3 amino acids: CASQLRGYEQYF. Written as DNA, the CDR3 is TGTGCCTCCCAGCTTCGGGGCTACGAGCAGTACTTC.